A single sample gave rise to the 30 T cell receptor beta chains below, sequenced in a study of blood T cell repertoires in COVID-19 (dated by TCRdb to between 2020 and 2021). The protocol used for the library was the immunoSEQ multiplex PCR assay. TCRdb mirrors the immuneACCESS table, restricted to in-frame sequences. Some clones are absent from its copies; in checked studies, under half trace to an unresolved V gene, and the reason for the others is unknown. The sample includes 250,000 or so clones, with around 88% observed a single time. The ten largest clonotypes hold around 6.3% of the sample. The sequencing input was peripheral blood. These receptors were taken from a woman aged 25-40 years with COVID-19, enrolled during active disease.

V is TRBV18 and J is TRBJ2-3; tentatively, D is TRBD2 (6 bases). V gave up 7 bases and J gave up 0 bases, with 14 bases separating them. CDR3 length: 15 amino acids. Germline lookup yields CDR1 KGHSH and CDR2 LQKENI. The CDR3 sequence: CASLHGGSSTDTQYF. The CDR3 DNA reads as TGTGCCAGCTTACACGGGGGATCTAGCACAGATACGCAGTATTTT.

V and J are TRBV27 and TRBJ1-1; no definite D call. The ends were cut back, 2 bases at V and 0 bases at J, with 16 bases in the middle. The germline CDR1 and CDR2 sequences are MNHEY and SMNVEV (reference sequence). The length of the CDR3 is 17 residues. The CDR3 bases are TGTGCCAGCAGTTTAACCCCCGTACAAAGAATGAACACTGAAGCTTTCTTT. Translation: CASSLTPVQRMNTEAFF.

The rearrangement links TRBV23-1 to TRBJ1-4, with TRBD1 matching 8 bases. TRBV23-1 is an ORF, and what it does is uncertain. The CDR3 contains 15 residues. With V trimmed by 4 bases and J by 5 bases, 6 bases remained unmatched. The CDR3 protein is CASSRVRGRNEKLFF. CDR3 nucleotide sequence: TGCGCCAGCAGTCGCGTCAGGGGGCGCAATGAAAAACTGTTTTTT.

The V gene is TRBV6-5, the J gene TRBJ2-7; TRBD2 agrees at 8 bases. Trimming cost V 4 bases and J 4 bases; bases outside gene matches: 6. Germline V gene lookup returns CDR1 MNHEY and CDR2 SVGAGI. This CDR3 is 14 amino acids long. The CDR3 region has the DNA TGTGCCAGCAGTTCGGGGGGGGCTGATTACGAGCAGTACTTC. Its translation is CASSSGGADYEQYF.

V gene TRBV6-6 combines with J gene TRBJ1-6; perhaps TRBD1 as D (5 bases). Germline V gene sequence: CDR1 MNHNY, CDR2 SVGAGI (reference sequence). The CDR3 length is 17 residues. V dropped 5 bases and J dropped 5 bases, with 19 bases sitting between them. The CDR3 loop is CASSRLEGLGHNSPLHF. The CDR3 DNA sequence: TGTGCCAGCAGTCGACTGGAAGGGTTGGGGCATAATTCACCCCTCCACTTT.

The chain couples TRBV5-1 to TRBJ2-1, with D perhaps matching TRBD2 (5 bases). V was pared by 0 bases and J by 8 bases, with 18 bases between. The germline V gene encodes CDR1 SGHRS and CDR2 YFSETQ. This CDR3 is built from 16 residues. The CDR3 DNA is TGCGCCAGCAGCTTGGTTGGTAGGGCGGACTGGGATGAGCAGTTCTTC. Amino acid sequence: CASSLVGRADWDEQFF.

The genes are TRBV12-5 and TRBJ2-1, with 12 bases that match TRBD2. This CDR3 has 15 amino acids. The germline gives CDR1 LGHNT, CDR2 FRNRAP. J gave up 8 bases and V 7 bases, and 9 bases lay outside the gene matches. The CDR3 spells CASAPRLAGAHEQFF. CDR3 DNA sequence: TGTGCTAGTGCCCCAAGACTAGCGGGAGCCCATGAGCAGTTCTTC.

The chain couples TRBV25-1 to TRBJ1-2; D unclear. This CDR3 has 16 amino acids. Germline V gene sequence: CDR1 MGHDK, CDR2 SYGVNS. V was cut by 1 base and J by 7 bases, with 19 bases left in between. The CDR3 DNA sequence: TGTGCCAGCAGTGAATGGATTACCCGGGAGGCGGGTGGCTACACCTTC. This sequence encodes CASSEWITREAGGYTF.

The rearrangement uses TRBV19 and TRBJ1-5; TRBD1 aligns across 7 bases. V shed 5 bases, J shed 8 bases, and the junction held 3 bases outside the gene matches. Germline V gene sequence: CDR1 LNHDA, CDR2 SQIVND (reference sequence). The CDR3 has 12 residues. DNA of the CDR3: TGTGCCAGTAGTGACAGGGAAGAGCCCCAGCATTTT. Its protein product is CASSDREEPQHF.

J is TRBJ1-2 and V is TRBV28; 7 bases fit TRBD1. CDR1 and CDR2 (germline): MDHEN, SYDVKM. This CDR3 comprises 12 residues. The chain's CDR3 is CASEGGGYGYTF. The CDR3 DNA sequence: TGTGCAAGTGAAGGGGGCGGCTATGGCTACACCTTC.

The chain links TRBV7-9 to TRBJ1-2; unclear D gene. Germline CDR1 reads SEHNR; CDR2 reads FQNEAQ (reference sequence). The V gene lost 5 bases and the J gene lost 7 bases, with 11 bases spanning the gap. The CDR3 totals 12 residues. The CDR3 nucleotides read TGTGCCAGCAGCCCCCAGGAGGGTGGCTACACCTTC. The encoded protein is CASSPQEGGYTF. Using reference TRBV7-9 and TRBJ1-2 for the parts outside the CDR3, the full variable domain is DTGVSQNPRHKITKRGQNVTFRCDPISEHNRLYWYRQTLGQGPEFLTYFQNEAQLEKSRLLSDRFSAERPKGSFSTLEIQRTEQGDSAMYLCASSPQEGGYTFGSGTRLTVV.

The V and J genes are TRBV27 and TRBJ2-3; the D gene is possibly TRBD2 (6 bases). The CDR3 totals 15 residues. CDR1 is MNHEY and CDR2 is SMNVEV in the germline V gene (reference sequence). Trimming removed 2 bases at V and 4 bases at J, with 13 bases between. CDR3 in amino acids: CASSLRRGRADTQYF. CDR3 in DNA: TGTGCCAGCAGTTTAAGGAGGGGACGGGCAGATACGCAGTATTTT.

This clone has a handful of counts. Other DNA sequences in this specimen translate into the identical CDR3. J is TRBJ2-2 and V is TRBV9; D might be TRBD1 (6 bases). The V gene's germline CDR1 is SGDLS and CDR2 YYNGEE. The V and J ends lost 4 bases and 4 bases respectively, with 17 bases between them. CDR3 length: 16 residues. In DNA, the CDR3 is TGTGCCAGCAGCCCAACAACAGGGTTGGGCACCGGGGAGCTGTTTTTT. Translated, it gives CASSPTTGLGTGELFF.

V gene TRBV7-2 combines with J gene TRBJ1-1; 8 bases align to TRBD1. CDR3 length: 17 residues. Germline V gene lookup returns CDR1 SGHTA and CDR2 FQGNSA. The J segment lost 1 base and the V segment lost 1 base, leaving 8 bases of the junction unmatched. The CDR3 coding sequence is TGTGCCAGCAGCTTAGGAGGACAGGGCTTGAAGAACACTGAAGCTTTCTTT. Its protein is CASSLGGQGLKNTEAFF. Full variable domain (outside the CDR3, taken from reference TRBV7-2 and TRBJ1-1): GAGVSQSPSNKVTEKGKDVELRCDPISGHTALYWYRQSLGQGLEFLIYFQGNSAPDKSGLPSDRFSAERTGGSVSTLTIQRTQQEDSAVYLCASSLGGQGLKNTEAFFGQGTRLTVV.

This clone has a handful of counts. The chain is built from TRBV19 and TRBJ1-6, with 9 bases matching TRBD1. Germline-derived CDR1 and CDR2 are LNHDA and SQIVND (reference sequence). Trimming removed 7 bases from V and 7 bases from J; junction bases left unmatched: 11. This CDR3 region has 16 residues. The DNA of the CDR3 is TGTGCCAGTACCCCTCCGGGACAGGGAAACAATTCACCCCTCCACTTT. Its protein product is CASTPPGQGNNSPLHF.

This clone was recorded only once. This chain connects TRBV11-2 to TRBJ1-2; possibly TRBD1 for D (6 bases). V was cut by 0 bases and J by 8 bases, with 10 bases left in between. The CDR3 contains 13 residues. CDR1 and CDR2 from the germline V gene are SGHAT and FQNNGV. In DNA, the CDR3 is TGTGCCAGCAGCTTAGAAGGGGGGGGAGGCTACACCTTC. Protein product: CASSLEGGGGYTF. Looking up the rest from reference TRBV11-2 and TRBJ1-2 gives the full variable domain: EAGVAQSPRYKIIEKRQSVAFWCNPISGHATLYWYQQILGQGPKLLIQFQNNGVVDDSQLPKDRFSAERLKGVDSTLKIQPAKLEDSAVYLCASSLEGGGGYTFGSGTRLTVV.

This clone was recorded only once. The CDR3 here is CASSLGSGTGFESEKLFF. The DNA of the CDR3 is TGCGCCAGCAGCTTGGGGTCCGGGACAGGGTTCGAAAGTGAAAAACTGTTTTTT. The chain carries TRBV5-1 and TRBJ1-4, with 9 bases fitting TRBD1. Germline V lookup: CDR1 SGHRS, CDR2 YFSETQ. The ends lost 0 bases at V and 7 bases at J; junction bases unmatched: 13. The CDR3 extends over 18 amino acids.

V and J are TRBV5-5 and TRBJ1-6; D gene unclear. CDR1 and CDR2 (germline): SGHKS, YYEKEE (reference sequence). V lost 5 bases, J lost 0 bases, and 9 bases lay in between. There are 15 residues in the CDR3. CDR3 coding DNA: TGTGCCAGCAGTCCCATAGTCTCCTATAATTCACCCCTCCACTTT. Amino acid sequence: CASSPIVSYNSPLHF.

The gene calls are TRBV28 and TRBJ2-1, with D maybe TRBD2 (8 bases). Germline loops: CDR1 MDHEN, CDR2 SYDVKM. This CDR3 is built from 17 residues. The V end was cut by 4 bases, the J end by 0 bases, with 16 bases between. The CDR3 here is CASSSHGRGPSYNEQFF. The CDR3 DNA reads TGTGCCAGCAGTTCTCACGGGAGGGGGCCCTCCTACAATGAGCAGTTCTTC. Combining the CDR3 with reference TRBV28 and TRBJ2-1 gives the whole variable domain DVKVTQSSRYLVKRTGEKVFLECVQDMDHENMFWYRQDPGLGLRLIYFSYDVKMKEKGDIPEGYSVSREKKERFSLILESASTNQTSMYLCASSSHGRGPSYNEQFFGPGTRLTVL.

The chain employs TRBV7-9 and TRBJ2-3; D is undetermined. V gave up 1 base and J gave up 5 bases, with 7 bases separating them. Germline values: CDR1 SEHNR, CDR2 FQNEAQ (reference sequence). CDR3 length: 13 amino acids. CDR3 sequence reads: CASSLGVKDTQYF. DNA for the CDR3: TGTGCCAGCAGCTTAGGCGTAAAAGATACGCAGTATTTT.

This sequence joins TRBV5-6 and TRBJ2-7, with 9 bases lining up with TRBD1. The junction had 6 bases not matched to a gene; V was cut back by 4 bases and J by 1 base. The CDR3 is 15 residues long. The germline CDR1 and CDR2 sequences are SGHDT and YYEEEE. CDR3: CASSPRTGASYEQYF. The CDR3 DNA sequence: TGTGCCAGCAGCCCCCGGACAGGGGCGTCCTACGAGCAGTACTTC.

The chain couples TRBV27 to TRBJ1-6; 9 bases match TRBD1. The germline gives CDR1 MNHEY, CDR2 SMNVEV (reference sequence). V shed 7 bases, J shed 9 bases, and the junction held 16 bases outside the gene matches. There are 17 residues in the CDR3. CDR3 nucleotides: TGTGCCAGCACCCACCTGGGCGGCCACAGGGGGCCTTCACCCCTCCACTTT. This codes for CASTHLGGHRGPSPLHF.

CDR3 nucleotides: TGTGCCAGCAGCTTAATGGGGCCTAGCGGCACAGATACGCAGTATTTT. As protein: CASSLMGPSGTDTQYF. The gene calls are TRBV7-9 and TRBJ2-3; a possible D gene is TRBD2 (6 bases). This CDR3 is 16 amino acids long. The germline V gene has CDR1 SEHNR and CDR2 FQNEAQ (reference sequence). V was pared by 2 bases and J by 1 base, with 13 bases between.

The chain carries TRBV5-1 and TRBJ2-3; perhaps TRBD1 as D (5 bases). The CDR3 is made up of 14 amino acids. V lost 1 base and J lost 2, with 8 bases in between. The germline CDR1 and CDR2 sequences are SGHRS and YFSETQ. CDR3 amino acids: CASSLTGYTDTQYF. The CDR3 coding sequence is TGCGCCAGCAGCTTGACAGGATACACAGATACGCAGTATTTT.

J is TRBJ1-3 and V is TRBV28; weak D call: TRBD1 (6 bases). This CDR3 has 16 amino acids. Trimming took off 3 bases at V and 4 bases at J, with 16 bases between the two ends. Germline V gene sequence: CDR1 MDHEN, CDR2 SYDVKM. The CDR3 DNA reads TGTGCCAGCAGTTTTTCTAAGGGGGTGAGGGGAAACACCATATATTTT. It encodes CASSFSKGVRGNTIYF.

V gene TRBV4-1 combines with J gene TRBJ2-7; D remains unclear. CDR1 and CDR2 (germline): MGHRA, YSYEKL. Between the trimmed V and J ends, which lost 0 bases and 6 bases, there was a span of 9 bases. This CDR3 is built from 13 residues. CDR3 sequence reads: CASSQDVAREQYV. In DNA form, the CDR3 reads TGCGCCAGCAGCCAAGACGTAGCTCGCGAGCAGTACGTC.

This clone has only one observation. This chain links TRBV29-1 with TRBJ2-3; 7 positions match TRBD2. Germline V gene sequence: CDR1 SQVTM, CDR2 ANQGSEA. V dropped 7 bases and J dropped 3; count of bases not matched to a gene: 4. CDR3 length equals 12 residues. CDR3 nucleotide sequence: TGCAGCGGGGGGAGGGAGACAGATACGCAGTATTTT. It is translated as CSGGRETDTQYF.

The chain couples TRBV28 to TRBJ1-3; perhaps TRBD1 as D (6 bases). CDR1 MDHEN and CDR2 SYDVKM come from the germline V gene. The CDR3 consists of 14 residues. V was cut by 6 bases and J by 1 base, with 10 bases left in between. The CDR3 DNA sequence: TGTGCCAGCAGCGTACAGGGATCTGGAAACACCATATATTTT. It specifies CASSVQGSGNTIYF.

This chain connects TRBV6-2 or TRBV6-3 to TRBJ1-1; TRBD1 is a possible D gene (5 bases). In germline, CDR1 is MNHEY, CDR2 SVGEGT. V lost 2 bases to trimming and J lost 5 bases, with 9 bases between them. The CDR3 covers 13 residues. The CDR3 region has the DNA TGTGCCAGCAGTTACACCAGGGAAACTGAAGCTTTCTTT. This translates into CASSYTRETEAFF.

The CDR3, as DNA: TGTGCCAGCAGTGACGCGCCTAGCGGGAGCTACGAGCAGTACGTC. Amino acid sequence: CASSDAPSGSYEQYV. V and J are TRBV2 and TRBJ2-7; TRBD2 matches 10 bases. Germline assignment: CDR1 SNHLY and CDR2 FYNNEI. The V gene end was trimmed by 3 bases and the J gene end by 3 bases; junction bases not matched to a gene: 5. This CDR3 has 15 residues.